These 3 T cell receptor beta chains were sequenced from one sample in a study of blood T cell repertoires in COVID-19. This table comes from immunoSEQ multiplex PCR, and its TCRdb copy is limited to in-frame clones, with some not included. The sample has approximately 220,000 clones; 70% to 90% are singletons. The specimen sequenced was peripheral blood. The source of these receptors is a man aged 40-49 years with acute or convalescent COVID-19.

The genes are TRBV6-4 and TRBJ1-2; 7 positions match TRBD1. Germline assignment: CDR1 MRHNA and CDR2 SNTAGT. V dropped 1 base and J dropped 6; count of bases not matched to a gene: 8. This CDR3 region has 15 residues. CDR3 region: CASSDFNRGDDGYTF. In DNA, the CDR3 is TGTGCCAGCAGTGACTTTAACAGGGGAGACGATGGCTACACCTTC.

The V call is TRBV5-1, the J call TRBJ2-7; D is perhaps TRBD2 (6 bases). V shed 4 bases and J shed 0 bases, with 11 bases lying between them. This CDR3 has 14 residues. Germline V gene lookup returns CDR1 SGHRS and CDR2 YFSETQ. The CDR3 here is CASSLGLSSYEQYF. As DNA, the CDR3 is TGCGCCAGCAGCCTGGGACTGTCCTCCTACGAGCAGTACTTC.

The chain has TRBV27 and TRBJ2-7; 7 nucleotides line up with TRBD1. J gave up 3 bases and V 7 bases, and 3 bases lay outside the gene matches. This CDR3 has 12 residues. The germline V gene has CDR1 MNHEY and CDR2 SMNVEV (reference sequence). CDR3 in DNA: TGTGCCAGCACGGACAGGCACTACGAGCAGTACTTC. Translation: CASTDRHYEQYF.